Listed below are T cell receptor beta chains from one sample, sequenced in a study of shared clonotypes between healthy human individuals. Libraries were prepared by immunoSEQ multiplex PCR; TCRdb keeps only in-frame clonotypes and omits some of them. Of about 2,100,000 clones listed, approximately 94% are singletons. What was sequenced was naive CD8+ T cells from PBMCs. These receptors were collected from a man aged 18 to 29 in good health. Some clones in this sample may be carry-over from other donors' samples. CDR3s include the opening cysteine and the closing phenylalanine or tryptophan. A D gene is named only where the DNA matches it firmly. Size tells how often a clone was seen (once, few, many) or the class of an expanded clone, and some rows leave it out.

clone_size	d_call	v_call	j_call	cdr3_nt	cdr3_aa
once	TRBD1	TRBV27	TRBJ2-5	TGTGCCAGCGGTAGGGGGGACAGGGGTTTCGGAGAGACCCAGTACTTC	CASGRGDRGFGETQYF
.	TRBD1	TRBV4-1	TRBJ1-4	TGCGCCAGCAGCCCCGCCGGCTTACAGGGGATAAGTGAAAAACTGTTTTTT	CASSPAGLQGISEKLFF
.	.	TRBV6-6	TRBJ2-5	TGTGCCAGCAGTTACTCGAGGAGGGAGACCCAGTACTTC	CASSYSRRETQYF
.	.	TRBV12-2	TRBJ2-7	TGTGCAAGTCGCTTAGAAAGGTCGAGACAGGGATACGAGCAGTACTTC	CASRLERSRQGYEQYF
.	.	TRBV9	TRBJ2-2	TGTGCCAGCAGCGTAGGAGGGAGGGAGCTGTTTTTT	CASSVGGRELFF
once	TRBD2	TRBV4-1	TRBJ2-1	TGCGCCAGCAGCCAAGAAAGACTAGCGCTACCCAATGAGCAGTTCTTC	CASSQERLALPNEQFF
.	.	TRBV11-2	TRBJ2-6	TGTGCCAGCCTTTCTGGGGCCAACGTCCTGACTTTC	CASLSGANVLTF
few	.	TRBV5-5	TRBJ1-5	TGTGCCAGCAGCCTGACAGATCAGCCCCAGCATTTT	CASSLTDQPQHF
.	TRBD1	TRBV10-3	TRBJ2-5	TGTGCCATCAGTGAATCAGGGGGTCATGGTGGACAAGAGACCCAGTACTTC	CAISESGGHGGQETQYF
.	TRBD1	TRBV18	TRBJ1-2	TGTGCCAGCTCACCAGACAGGGGTGAATTTAACTATGGCTACACCTTC	CASSPDRGEFNYGYTF
.	TRBD2	TRBV7-3	TRBJ2-1	TGTGCCAGCAGCGACCGGACTAGCGGGAGTCAAAACAATGAGCAGTTCTTC	CASSDRTSGSQNNEQFF
.	.	TRBV4-1	TRBJ1-5	TGCGCCAGCAGCCAATCCCAAATAGCGGAGGATCAGCCCCAGCATTTT	CASSQSQIAEDQPQHF
.	TRBD2	TRBV5-6	TRBJ2-2	TGTGCCAGCAGCTTAGGACTAGCAGCATTCACCGGGGAGCTGTTTTTT	CASSLGLAAFTGELFF
.	.	TRBV28	TRBJ2-7	TGTGCCAGCAGCCCGATGTCCTACGAGCAGTACTTC	CASSPMSYEQYF
.	.	TRBV7-9	TRBJ1-3	TGTGCCAGCAGCCATGGTCCGGGGCCCTCTGGAAACACCATATATTTT	CASSHGPGPSGNTIYF
.	TRBD1	TRBV5-1	TRBJ2-7	TGCGCCAGCAGCGGAATTGGGACAGAAGGCTACGAGCAGTACTTC	CASSGIGTEGYEQYF
.	.	TRBV10-2	TRBJ1-2	TGCGCCAGCAGTGAGTCAGGCAGAAACTATGGCTACACCTTC	CASSESGRNYGYTF
once	TRBD2	TRBV10-1	TRBJ2-1	TGCGCCAGCAGTGTAGCGGGAGGGGGATTCGGTAATGAGCAGTTCTTC	CASSVAGGGFGNEQFF
.	.	TRBV2	TRBJ2-7	TGTGCCAGCTATGGGTACAACAGGCAGGTTTTTTCCTACGAGCAGTACTTC	CASYGYNRQVFSYEQYF
.	.	TRBV29-1	TRBJ2-7	TGCAGCGTTGCGGGCCCTTCCTACGAGCAGTACTTC	CSVAGPSYEQYF
.	.	TRBV27	TRBJ2-2	TGTGCCAGCAGTCCCGGAGGGTCAGGGGAGCTGTTTTTT	CASSPGGSGELFF
.	TRBD2	TRBV7-9	TRBJ2-7	TGTGCCAGCAGCCCTGGGGGCACTAGCGGACGGGAGCAGTACTTC	CASSPGGTSGREQYF
few	TRBD1	TRBV7-9	TRBJ1-1	TGTGCCAGCAGCGAGCAGGGGGCAGAAGCTTTCTTT	CASSEQGAEAFF
.	TRBD2	TRBV9	TRBJ2-7	TGTGCCAGCAGCGTAGGTAATAGCGGGTACGAGCAGTACTTC	CASSVGNSGYEQYF
.	.	TRBV9	TRBJ2-7	TGTGCCAGCAGCGTAGGCGGGAAATACGAGCAGTACTTC	CASSVGGKYEQYF
.	.	TRBV5-4	TRBJ2-7	TGTGCCAGCAGCTTGGGGGGTGGCTACGAGCAGTACTTC	CASSLGGGYEQYF
.	.	TRBV2	TRBJ1-5	TGTGCCAGCCTATACAGGGGCAATCAGCCCCAGCATTTT	CASLYRGNQPQHF
once	TRBD2	TRBV28	TRBJ2-5	TGTGCCAGCAGTTCCGGGACTAGCGGGAGGTTTTTCGAGACCCAGTACTTC	CASSSGTSGRFFETQYF
.	.	TRBV19	TRBJ2-4	TGTGCCAGTAGTATAGTGCCAGAAAACATTCAGTACTTC	CASSIVPENIQYF
.	.	TRBV19	TRBJ2-7	TGTGCCAGTAGTTCGGACAGCTTAACCTACGAGCAGTACTTC	CASSSDSLTYEQYF
once	.	TRBV6-6	TRBJ2-3	TGTGCCAGCAGTTATTACCCAGGGATGGATACGCAGTATTTT	CASSYYPGMDTQYF
once	.	TRBV4-3	TRBJ1-3	TGCGCCAGCAGCCAAGAAGAGGCCGGTACTGGAAACACCATATATTTT	CASSQEEAGTGNTIYF
.	.	TRBV2	TRBJ1-1	TGTGCCAGCAGTGAAGACAGGGTACCCCTGGGTACTGAAGCTTTCTTT	CASSEDRVPLGTEAFF
.	.	TRBV9	TRBJ2-2	TGTGCCAGCAGCCCTTCCATTAGGGGTGGGGACACCGGGGAGCTGTTTTTT	CASSPSIRGGDTGELFF
.	TRBD2	TRBV7-2	TRBJ2-7	TGTGCCAGCAGCTTAGTGGCGGGAGGGGCCTACGAGCAGTACTTC	CASSLVAGGAYEQYF
.	TRBD1	TRBV7-2	TRBJ2-2	TGTGCCAGCAGCGGAGACAGGGGTTCGAGCGGGGAGCTGTTTTTT	CASSGDRGSSGELFF
.	TRBD2	TRBV28	TRBJ2-1	TGTGCCAGCAGACACACACTAGCGGGAGGAGGAGAAGAGCAGTTCTTC	CASRHTLAGGGEEQFF
.	TRBD1	TRBV5-4	TRBJ2-5	TGTGCCAGCGGGGAGAACAGGGGGCTACTCTCGGAGACCCAGTACTTC	CASGENRGLLSETQYF
.	TRBD2	TRBV9	TRBJ2-1	TGTGCCAGCAGCCCCACGGGACTAGCGGGAGCTGATGAGCAGTTCTTC	CASSPTGLAGADEQFF
.	TRBD2	TRBV13	TRBJ2-3	TGTGCCAGCAGCCTTGGGACCGGGGGGGATACGCAGTATTTT	CASSLGTGGDTQYF
.	.	TRBV28	TRBJ1-6	TGTGCCAGCAGTCGGTCCCTCTATAATTCACCCCTCCACTTT	CASSRSLYNSPLHF
.	.	TRBV5-4	TRBJ2-2	TGTGCCAGCAGCTTGGATGACAGTTTCACCGGGGAGCTGTTTTTT	CASSLDDSFTGELFF
.	.	TRBV7-6	TRBJ2-7	TGTGCCAGCAGCTTAGCGAGAGATGGCGGACCTACCTACGAGCAGTACTTC	CASSLARDGGPTYEQYF
.	.	TRBV4-2	TRBJ1-2	TGTGCCAGCAGCCAAGGGTTGAGGGCCTCAGGCTACACCTTC	CASSQGLRASGYTF
once	TRBD1	TRBV14	TRBJ2-7	TGTGCCAGCAGCCAAGGACGGACAGGGTACTACGAGCAGTACTTC	CASSQGRTGYYEQYF
.	.	TRBV7-9	TRBJ1-4	TGTGCCAGCAGTATCGAACCGTCAGGGTGGCAGGGTAATGAAAAACTGTTTTTT	CASSIEPSGWQGNEKLFF
.	.	TRBV7-9	TRBJ2-7	TGTGCCAGCAGCTTATCCGGGTACGAGCAGTACTTC	CASSLSGYEQYF
.	.	TRBV21-1	TRBJ2-6	TGTGCCAGCAGCCACGGACAGCGGTCCTTTGGGGCCAACGTCCTGACTTTC	CASSHGQRSFGANVLTF
few	.	TRBV6-6	TRBJ1-2	TGTGCCAGCAGTTATGGGACCTTC	CASSYGTF
.	TRBD2	TRBV7-9	TRBJ2-1	TGTGCCAGCAGCCCACCTAGCGGGAGAAGCTACAATGAGCAGTTCTTC	CASSPPSGRSYNEQFF
.	TRBD1	TRBV7-2	TRBJ1-5	TGTGCCAGCAGCTTGACAGGGTTTGGCAATCAGCCCCAGCATTTT	CASSLTGFGNQPQHF
.	.	TRBV28	TRBJ2-2	TGTGCCAGCAGTTTAGGCGTGAACACCGGGGAGCTGTTTTTT	CASSLGVNTGELFF
.	.	TRBV28	TRBJ2-7	TGTGCCAGCAGATCTGCCCCCGAGCAGTACTTC	CASRSAPEQYF
.	TRBD1	TRBV5-5	TRBJ1-3	TGTGCCAGCACACCACCGGACAGGGGATCTGGAAACACCATATATTTT	CASTPPDRGSGNTIYF
.	.	TRBV6-6	TRBJ1-1	TGTGCCAGCAGTTACTTAAGGGTCGCTGAAGCTTTCTTT	CASSYLRVAEAFF